The 11 T cell receptor beta chains in this list originate from one sample, sequenced in a study of blood T cell repertoires in COVID-19. TCRdb keeps only in-frame clones here, not all; method: immunoSEQ multiplex PCR. The sample includes tens of thousands of clones, 65% to 75% of them seen just once. The material sequenced was peripheral blood. These receptors came from a man between 65 and 85 years old with COVID-19, enrolled during active disease.

The chain links TRBV24-1 to TRBJ2-5; TRBD2 matches at 9 bases. Trimming removed 1 base from V and 4 bases from J; junction bases left unmatched: 6. The CDR3 is 16 amino acids. CDR1 is KGHDR, CDR2 SFDVKD, per germline. In nucleotides, the CDR3 is TGTGCCACCAGTGATTTTGGATCAGCGGGGGGAGAGACCCAGTACTTC. This gives the protein CATSDFGSAGGETQYF.

The sample holds one count of this clone. The chain employs TRBV5-1 and TRBJ2-2; 7 bases fit TRBD1. The CDR3 covers 15 residues. V shed 5 bases and J 4 bases; nucleotides not matched to a gene: 8. CDR1 SGHRS and CDR2 YFSETQ come from the germline V gene. The CDR3 region has the DNA TGCGCCAGCAGGTTCGACAGGGCTCTCACCGGGGAGCTGTTTTTT. It specifies CASRFDRALTGELFF.

V and J are TRBV6-4 and TRBJ2-1; 9 bases align to TRBD2. CDR1 is MRHNA and CDR2 is SNTAGT in the germline V gene. This CDR3 is built from 15 residues. Trimming removed 0 bases from V and 6 bases from J; junction bases left unmatched: 3. CDR3 nucleotides: TGTGCCAGCAGTGACTCACTAGCGGGCCTCAATGAGCAGTTCTTC. Amino acids: CASSDSLAGLNEQFF.

The V gene is TRBV6-5, the J gene TRBJ2-7, with D possibly being TRBD1 (5 bases). The CDR3 is 13 residues long. Germline values: CDR1 MNHEY, CDR2 SVGAGI. Trimming took 6 bases from V and 2 from J, leaving 11 bases between them. CDR3 amino acids: CASRKQVTYEQYF. In DNA form, the CDR3 reads TGTGCCAGCAGGAAACAGGTTACCTACGAGCAGTACTTC.

V gene TRBV11-2 combines with J gene TRBJ2-4; D may be TRBD2 (5 bases). This CDR3 is 16 amino acids long. Per the germline V gene, CDR1 is SGHAT and CDR2 is FQNNGV. The V end lost 0 bases, the J end lost 3 bases, and 12 bases lay between the germline ends. CDR3 region: CASSLEADLGKNIQYF. CDR3 DNA sequence: TGTGCCAGCAGCTTAGAAGCGGACCTAGGCAAAAACATTCAGTACTTC.

The chain recombines TRBV19 with TRBJ2-7, with D possibly TRBD1 on 6 matching bases. Between the trimmed V and J ends, which lost 6 bases and 2 bases, there was a span of 14 bases. This CDR3 contains 14 residues. Looked up from germline, CDR1 is LNHDA and CDR2 is SQIVND (reference sequence). CDR3 sequence: CASSPRGAAYEQYF. The DNA of the CDR3 is TGTGCCAGTAGCCCCAGGGGCGCCGCCTACGAGCAGTACTTC.

The V gene is TRBV18, the J gene TRBJ2-7; 10 bases map to TRBD1. The CDR3 covers 17 residues. V was pared by 3 bases and J by 2 bases, with 10 bases of the junction left unmatched. The germline V gene encodes CDR1 KGHSH and CDR2 LQKENI. The CDR3 nucleotides are TGTGCCAGCTCACCTCTTATATTGACAGGGGGCGCCTACGAGCAGTACTTC. It encodes CASSPLILTGGAYEQYF.

The chain combines TRBV20-1 with TRBJ2-7, with D possibly being TRBD1 (6 bases). The germline V gene has CDR1 DFQATT and CDR2 SNEGSKA (reference sequence). The CDR3 is made up of 14 amino acids. Deletions cut 5 bases from V and 0 bases from J, with 14 bases between. DNA for the CDR3: TGCAGTGCTCGTGGACAGCATTCCTCCTACGAGCAGTACTTC. This sequence encodes CSARGQHSSYEQYF.

The chain links TRBV4-1 to TRBJ1-2; the D is unclear. This CDR3 region has 17 residues. Per germline, CDR1 MGHRA and CDR2 YSYEKL. V gave up 5 bases and J gave up 2 bases, with 21 bases separating them. CDR3 sequence reads: CASSLNGRSGVNYGYTF. The CDR3 region has the DNA TGCGCCAGCAGCTTAAACGGACGCTCCGGGGTGAACTATGGCTACACCTTC.

The gene calls are TRBV5-4 and TRBJ2-1; 7 positions agree with TRBD2. Germline V gene lookup returns CDR1 SGHNT and CDR2 YYREEE (reference sequence). This CDR3 has 15 amino acids. V dropped 4 bases and J dropped 4; count of bases not matched to a gene: 8. CDR3 sequence reads: CASSPKSGNYNEQFF. The CDR3 DNA is TGTGCCAGCAGCCCCAAAAGCGGGAATTACAATGAGCAGTTCTTC.

The rearrangement uses TRBV10-3 and TRBJ2-2; TRBD2 matches at 7 bases. Germline-derived CDR1 and CDR2 are ENHRY and SYGVKD. The CDR3 covers 15 residues. V dropped 4 bases and J dropped 5; count of bases not matched to a gene: 7. CDR3 loop: CAISGSGGGTGELFF. The CDR3 DNA is TGTGCCATCAGTGGATCGGGAGGAGGTACCGGGGAGCTGTTTTTT.